What follows are 30 T cell receptor beta chains derived from one specimen sequenced in a study of CD8 T cells in Susac syndrome. Reverse transcription of about 0.45 to 1 ug RNA was carried out with random hexamers. From the immunoSEQ multiplex PCR reads, TCRdb called clonotypes with MiXCR, one entry per CDR3 protein. Of a few hundred thousand distinct CDR3 sequences detected, roughly 85% appear once; the ten largest clones hold roughly 0.1%. The material sequenced was CD8+ T cells from PBMCs. The receptor set was obtained from a human donor with multiple sclerosis.

This clonotype is a singleton in its sample. The CDR3 is CASSHRTGSNQPQHF. The CDR3 nucleotides read TGCGCCAGCAGTCACCGGACAGGCAGCAATCAGCCCCAGCATTTT. This chain links TRBV23-1 with TRBJ1-5, with 7 bases aligning to TRBD1. TRBV23-1 is an ORF for which the function is uncertain. Trimming removed 3 bases from V and 1 base from J; junction bases left unmatched: 3. The CDR3 is 15 residues long.

The table lists this clonotype with a few counts. CDR3: CSGSGTGFPYEQYF. The CDR3 DNA follows: TGCAGCGGAAGCGGGACAGGATTTCCCTACGAGCAGTACTTC. This chain uses TRBV29-1 with TRBJ2-7; possibly TRBD1 for D (8 bases). Germline CDR1 reads SQVTM; CDR2 reads ANQGSEA. This CDR3 region has 14 residues. V was clipped by 7 bases and J by 2 bases, with 18 bases between them.

This clonotype showed up just a few times. The genes are TRBV5-4 and TRBJ2-5, with D tentatively TRBD2 (6 bases). Germline V gene data show CDR1 as SGHNT and CDR2 as YYREEE (reference sequence). V dropped 6 bases and J dropped 1 base, with 13 bases sitting between them. The length of the CDR3 is 14 residues. The CDR3 DNA is TGTGCCAGCACCTCGGCGGGATTCCAAGAGACCCAGTACTTC. It yields the protein CASTSAGFQETQYF.

This clonotype has just one count. V and J are TRBV10-3 and TRBJ2-1, with D maybe TRBD2 (7 bases). V lost 5 bases to trimming and J lost 7 bases, with 18 bases between them. The germline V gene has CDR1 ENHRY and CDR2 SYGVKD. The CDR3 totals 15 residues. The CDR3 region is CAISTSEGGGNEQFF. DNA of the CDR3: TGTGCCATCAGTACCTCCGAGGGGGGGGGTAATGAGCAGTTCTTC.

The chain recombines TRBV19 with TRBJ1-1; possible D gene TRBD1, 6 bases. This CDR3 is built from 13 residues. Germline-derived CDR1 and CDR2 are LNHDA and SQIVND (reference sequence). Deletions cut 9 bases from V and 0 bases from J, with 11 bases between. This CDR3 reads CASWDTLNTEAFF. CDR3 nucleotides: TGTGCCAGCTGGGACACCCTGAACACTGAAGCTTTCTTT.

The gene calls are TRBV27 and TRBJ2-7, with D perhaps being TRBD1 or TRBD2 (5 bases each). This CDR3 contains 14 residues. Trimming cost V 4 bases and J 2 bases, with 12 bases left between them. Germline CDR1 MNHEY, CDR2 SMNVEV (reference sequence). Here the CDR3 DNA reads TGTGCCAGCAGTTACGGGACCTCAACCTACGAGCAGTACTTC. It translates to CASSYGTSTYEQYF.

The V gene is TRBV14, the J gene TRBJ2-2; 9 bases are a match to TRBD1. The trim removed 7 bases at V and 5 bases at J, leaving 5 bases unmatched. This CDR3 has 14 residues. Germline CDR1 SGHDN, CDR2 FVKESK. CDR3 nucleotides: TGTGCCAGCACAAGGACAGGGGAAACCGGGGAGCTGTTTTTT. Its protein is CASTRTGETGELFF.

This clonotype was detected only once. J is TRBJ2-2 and V is TRBV12-3 or TRBV12-4, with TRBD2 matching over 12 bases. The CDR3 contains 14 residues. J lost 8 bases, V lost 4 bases, and 2 bases had no gene match. The CDR3 sequence is CASSSSGREGELFF. CDR3 coding DNA: TGTGCCAGCAGTTCTAGCGGGAGGGAGGGGGAGCTGTTTTTT.

This sequence joins TRBV30 and TRBJ1-2, with a tentative D call TRBD1 (5 bases). Germline V gene lookup returns CDR1 GTSNPN and CDR2 SVGIG (reference sequence). The V and J ends lost 0 bases and 4 bases respectively, with 18 bases between them. CDR3 size: 16 residues. DNA of the CDR3: TGTGCCTGGAGTGTACAAGGGGCTCTAGCAACCTATGGCTACACCTTC. It specifies CAWSVQGALATYGYTF.

The chain carries TRBV25-1 and TRBJ1-2; D might be TRBD1 (6 bases). The germline V and J ends were trimmed by 7 bases and 8 bases, with 14 bases remaining between them. The CDR3 extends over 12 amino acids. CDR1 is MGHDK, CDR2 SYGVNS, per germline. The CDR3 sequence is CASTLTGQGYTF. The CDR3 DNA reads TGTGCCAGCACTTTGACAGGCCAAGGCTACACCTTC.

This chain joins TRBV10-2 and TRBJ1-1; D is unresolved. This CDR3 has 11 amino acids. V gave up 4 bases and J gave up 11 bases, with 11 bases separating them. The V gene's germline CDR1 is WSHSY and CDR2 SAAADI. Here the CDR3 DNA reads TGCGCCAGCAGTGCGTCCGGAGGTGCTTTCTTT. It is translated as CASSASGGAFF.

This clonotype has more than one count but fewer than ten. The rearrangement joins TRBV5-1 to TRBJ2-2; D gene uncertain. Trimming shortened V by 2 bases and J by 2 bases, and 13 bases separated the two germline ends. The CDR3 loop spans 16 amino acids. Germline CDR1 is SGHRS and CDR2 is YFSETQ. CDR3 protein: CASSLNRQVNTGELFF. CDR3 DNA sequence: TGCGCCAGCAGCTTAAATCGGCAGGTTAACACCGGGGAGCTGTTTTTT.

This chain connects TRBV10-1 to TRBJ2-7; D not resolved. The V end was cut by 2 bases, the J end by 3 bases, with 11 bases between. Germline V lookup: CDR1 WNHNN, CDR2 SYGVQD (reference sequence). The CDR3 loop spans 14 amino acids. Here the CDR3 reads CASSEAEGNYEQYF. The CDR3 region has the DNA TGCGCCAGCAGTGAGGCAGAAGGCAACTACGAGCAGTACTTC.

This sequence joins TRBV10-2 and TRBJ2-1; 13 bases align to TRBD2. Germline V CDR1 and CDR2: WSHSY, SAAADI. Trimming removed 6 bases from V and 7 bases from J; junction bases left unmatched: 3. There are 14 residues in the CDR3. The CDR3 DNA sequence: TGCGCCAGCAGACTAGCGGGAGGGCGTAATGAGCAGTTCTTC. Its protein product is CASRLAGGRNEQFF.

The chain joins TRBV4-1 to TRBJ1-6; the D gene is possibly TRBD1 (6 bases). The CDR3 runs to 15 residues. Trimming took 4 bases from V and 1 from J, leaving 8 bases between them. The V gene's germline CDR1 is MGHRA and CDR2 YSYEKL. The CDR3 spells CASSLGASYNSPLHF. CDR3 sequence (DNA): TGCGCCAGCAGCCTGGGGGCTTCCTATAATTCACCCCTCCACTTT.

The V call is TRBV5-4, the J call TRBJ1-2, with D unclear. With 4 bases removed from V and 4 bases from J, the gap between germline ends came to 11 bases. In germline, CDR1 is SGHNT, CDR2 YYREEE (reference sequence). There are 13 residues in the CDR3. In DNA form, the CDR3 reads TGTGCCAGCAGCGGGTCTCGGATCTATGGCTACACCTTC. It encodes CASSGSRIYGYTF.

The chain has TRBV4-1 and TRBJ2-3; TRBD2 matches at 9 bases. Germline CDR1 reads MGHRA; CDR2 reads YSYEKL. The CDR3 is 15 residues long. V shed 3 bases and J 4 bases; nucleotides not matched to a gene: 5. DNA of the CDR3: TGCGCCAGCAGCCACTGGGGCGGGGGGGCAGATACGCAGTATTTT. Residues: CASSHWGGGADTQYF.

This clonotype appeared once. The V call is TRBV11-2, the J call TRBJ2-3, with D possibly TRBD2 on 6 matching bases. Germline V gene data show CDR1 as SGHAT and CDR2 as FQNNGV. The V end was cut by 6 bases, the J end by 2 bases, with 18 bases between. CDR3 length: 16 amino acids. CDR3 loop: CASRGDWGGNTDTQYF. The CDR3 DNA sequence: TGTGCCAGCAGAGGGGACTGGGGCGGGAACACAGATACGCAGTATTTT.

This sequence joins TRBV19 and TRBJ2-6; D is undetermined. Germline values: CDR1 LNHDA, CDR2 SQIVND (reference sequence). CDR3 length equals 16 residues. The ends were cut back, 0 bases at V and 6 bases at J, with 12 bases in the middle. CDR3 sequence (DNA): TGTGCCAGTAGTATAGACCGGAGCTCATTGGCCAACGTCCTGACTTTC. Its translation is CASSIDRSSLANVLTF. Drawing the rest from reference TRBV19 and TRBJ2-6, the complete variable domain is DGGITQSPKYLFRKEGQNVTLSCEQNLNHDAMYWYRQDPGQGLRLIYYSQIVNDFQKGDIAEGYSVSREKKESFPLTVTSAQKNPTAFYLCASSIDRSSLANVLTFGAGSRLTVL.

The chain recombines TRBV25-1 with TRBJ2-7, with no clear D. Looked up from germline, CDR1 is MGHDK and CDR2 is SYGVNS. V lost 8 bases and J 6 bases, leaving 11 bases between the germline ends. The CDR3 contains 11 residues. The CDR3 region has the DNA TGTGCCAGCCGCGAGGCAGCCGAGCAGTACTTC. Translation: CASREAAEQYF.

The CDR3 region is CASSSPDRPSNQPQHF. The CDR3 DNA reads TGTGCCAGCAGTTCCCCGGACAGACCTAGCAATCAGCCCCAGCATTTT. This rearrangement joins TRBV28 to TRBJ1-5; weak D call: TRBD1 (6 bases). Trimming took 4 bases from V and 0 from J, leaving 13 bases between them. Germline V gene sequence: CDR1 MDHEN, CDR2 SYDVKM. The CDR3 is made up of 16 amino acids.

V usage is TRBV5-4 and J usage is TRBJ2-1, with 11 bases identical to TRBD2. There are 15 residues in the CDR3. The V segment lost 4 bases and the J segment 8 bases; nucleotides outside the gene matches: 8. Germline-derived CDR1 and CDR2 are SGHNT and YYREEE (reference sequence). The CDR3 region has the DNA TGTGCCAGCAGCATATTAGCGGGGGGGAGCGATGAGCAGTTCTTC. Protein product: CASSILAGGSDEQFF.

The DNA for the CDR3 is TGTGCCAGCAGTTTAGGGGGGGCCGTCTATGGCTACACCTTC. Its protein is CASSLGGAVYGYTF. The rearrangement joins TRBV27 to TRBJ1-2; D may be TRBD1 (6 bases). V lost 2 bases and J 4 bases, leaving 11 bases between the germline ends. Germline CDR1 reads MNHEY; CDR2 reads SMNVEV (reference sequence). The length of the CDR3 is 14 residues.

This chain uses TRBV6-5 with TRBJ1-2; D is unclear. The CDR3 is made up of 17 amino acids. CDR1 is MNHEY and CDR2 is SVGAGI in the germline V gene. Trimming took 3 bases from V and 0 from J, leaving 17 bases between them. The CDR3: CASSYSPGDTTNYGYTF. The DNA of the CDR3 is TGTGCCAGCAGTTATTCTCCAGGAGATACTACTAACTATGGCTACACCTTC.

CDR3 nucleotides: TGTGCCAGTAGTCACGGGGGAGTTAACTATGGCTACACCTTC. Translation gives CASSHGGVNYGYTF. The chain is built from TRBV19 and TRBJ1-2, with D perhaps TRBD1 (5 bases). The germline gives CDR1 LNHDA, CDR2 SQIVND (reference sequence). The CDR3 contains 14 residues. Trimming shortened V by 5 bases and J by 1 base, and 11 bases separated the two germline ends.

The chain recombines TRBV29-1 with TRBJ1-2; TRBD1 matches 7 bases. The junction had 8 bases not matched to a gene; V was cut back by 0 bases and J by 4 bases. Germline CDR1 is SQVTM and CDR2 is ANQGSEA. This CDR3 has 15 residues. CDR3 coding DNA: TGCAGCGTTGAAGACCCCCAGGGGGTGGTCTATGGCTACACCTTC. This translates into CSVEDPQGVVYGYTF.

This clonotype was detected once. V usage is TRBV28 and J usage is TRBJ1-2, with D perhaps TRBD1 (6 bases). The CDR3 consists of 11 residues. The ends were cut back, 10 bases at V and 6 bases at J, with 12 bases in the middle. Germline V gene lookup returns CDR1 MDHEN and CDR2 SYDVKM. The CDR3 DNA reads TGTGCCACCACCCAGGGGCATGGCTACACCTTC. The encoded protein is CATTQGHGYTF.

A few counts support this clonotype. V is TRBV5-6 and J is TRBJ2-7, with a possible D match to TRBD1 (5 bases). Trimming removed 0 bases at V and 2 bases at J, with 12 bases between. The CDR3 consists of 15 residues. Germline V CDR1 and CDR2: SGHDT, YYEEEE. The CDR3 loop is CASSLEDTPTYEQYF. The CDR3 coding sequence is TGTGCCAGCAGCTTGGAGGACACCCCGACCTACGAGCAGTACTTC.

The chain uses TRBV27 and TRBJ1-5; a possible D gene is TRBD1 (6 bases). The CDR3 consists of 14 residues. With 7 bases removed from V and 7 bases from J, the gap between germline ends came to 17 bases. Germline CDR1 and CDR2: MNHEY and SMNVEV (reference sequence). This CDR3 reads CASKLGAGAQPQHF. In DNA form, the CDR3 reads TGTGCCAGCAAACTAGGGGCAGGGGCACAGCCCCAGCATTTT.

The chain carries TRBV27 and TRBJ1-2, with no clear D. The germline CDR1 and CDR2 sequences are MNHEY and SMNVEV (reference sequence). Trimming removed 2 bases from V and 8 bases from J, with 12 bases in between. This CDR3 has 13 amino acids. The CDR3 protein is CASSLLVNSGYTF. CDR3 coding DNA: TGTGCCAGCAGTTTACTGGTTAACTCGGGCTACACCTTC.